A single T cell receptor beta chain is shown here with its context. The data derive from a study of blood T cell repertoires in COVID-19. Authors' processing steps: Amplification with reference gene primers provided the estimates of nucleated cell counts. TCRdb's table, derived via immunoSEQ multiplex PCR, lists solely in-frame clones and lacks some. From that table come the V and J calls and clone size; the DNA was used to work out D and trimming. Seen here are roughly 150,000 clones, 80% to 95% observed once, and the top ten hold 2%. The germline V and J ends were trimmed by 4 bases and 6 bases, with 15 bases remaining between them. The germline gives CDR1 SGHTA, CDR2 FQGNSA. CDR3 length equals 14 residues.

This receptor was identified in a woman aged 55-70 years with COVID-19, enrolled during active disease. V and J are TRBV7-2 and TRBJ1-2; unclear D gene. The material sequenced was peripheral blood. DNA for the CDR3: TGTGCCAGCAGCTCCCATGCGGTGGCCAATGGCTACACCTTC. Translated: CASSSHAVANGYTF.